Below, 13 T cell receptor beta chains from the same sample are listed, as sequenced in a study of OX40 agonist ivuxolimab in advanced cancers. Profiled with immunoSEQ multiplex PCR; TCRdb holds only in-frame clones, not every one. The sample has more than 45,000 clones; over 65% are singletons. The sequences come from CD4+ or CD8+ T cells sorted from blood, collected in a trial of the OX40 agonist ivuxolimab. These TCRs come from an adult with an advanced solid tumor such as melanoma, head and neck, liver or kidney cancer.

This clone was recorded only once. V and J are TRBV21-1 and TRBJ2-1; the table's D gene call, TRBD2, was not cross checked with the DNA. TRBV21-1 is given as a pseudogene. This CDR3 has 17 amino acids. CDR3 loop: CASSTPSSREDYNEQFF. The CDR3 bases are TGTGCCAGCAGCACCCCATCTTCGCGGGAGGACTACAATGAGCAGTTCTTC.

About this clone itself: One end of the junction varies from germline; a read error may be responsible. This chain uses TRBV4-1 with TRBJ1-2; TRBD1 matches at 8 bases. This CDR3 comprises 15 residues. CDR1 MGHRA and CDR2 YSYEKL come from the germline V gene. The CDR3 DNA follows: TGCGCCGGCAGTCGATCCGGGACAGGACTGTATGGCTACACCTTC. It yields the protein CAGSRSGTGLYGYTF.

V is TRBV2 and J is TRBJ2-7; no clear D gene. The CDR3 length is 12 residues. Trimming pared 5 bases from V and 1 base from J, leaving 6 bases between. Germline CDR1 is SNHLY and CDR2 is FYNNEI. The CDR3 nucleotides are TGTGCCAGCAGTTACAATTCCTACGAGCAGTACTTC. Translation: CASSYNSYEQYF.

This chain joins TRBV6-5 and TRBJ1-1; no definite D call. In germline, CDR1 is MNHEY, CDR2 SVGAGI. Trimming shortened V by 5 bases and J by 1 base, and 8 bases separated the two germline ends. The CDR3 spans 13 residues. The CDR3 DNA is TGTGCCAGCAGTACCCCACAGAACACTGAAGCTTTCTTT. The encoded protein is CASSTPQNTEAFF.

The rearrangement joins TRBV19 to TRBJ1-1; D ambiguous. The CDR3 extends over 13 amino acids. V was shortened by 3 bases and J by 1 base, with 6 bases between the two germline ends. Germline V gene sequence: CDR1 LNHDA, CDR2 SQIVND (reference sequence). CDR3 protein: CASSMGRNTEAFF. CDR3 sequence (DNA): TGTGCCAGTAGTATGGGCAGGAACACTGAAGCTTTCTTT.

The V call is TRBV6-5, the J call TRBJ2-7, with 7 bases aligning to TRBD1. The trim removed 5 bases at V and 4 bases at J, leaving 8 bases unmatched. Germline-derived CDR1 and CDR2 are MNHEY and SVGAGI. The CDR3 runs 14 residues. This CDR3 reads CASSMDRSPYEQYF. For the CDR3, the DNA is TGTGCCAGCAGTATGGACAGGAGCCCTTACGAGCAGTACTTC.

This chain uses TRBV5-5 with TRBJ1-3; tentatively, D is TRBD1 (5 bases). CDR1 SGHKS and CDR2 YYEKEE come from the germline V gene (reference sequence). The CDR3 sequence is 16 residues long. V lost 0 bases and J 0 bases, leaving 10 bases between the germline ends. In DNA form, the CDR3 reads TGTGCCAGCAGCTTGGTGCCCAGGGTCTCTGGAAACACCATATATTTT. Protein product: CASSLVPRVSGNTIYF. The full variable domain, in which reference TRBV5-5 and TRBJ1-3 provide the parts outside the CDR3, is DAGVTQSPTHLIKTRGQQVTLRCSPISGHKSVSWYQQVLGQGPQFIFQYYEKEERGRGNFPDRFSARQFPNYSSELNVNALLLGDSALYLCASSLVPRVSGNTIYFGEGSWLTVV.

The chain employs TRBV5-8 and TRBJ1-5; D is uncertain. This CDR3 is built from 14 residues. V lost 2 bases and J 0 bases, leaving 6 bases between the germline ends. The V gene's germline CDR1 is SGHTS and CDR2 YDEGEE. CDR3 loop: CASSFSPSNQPQHF. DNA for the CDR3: TGTGCCAGCAGCTTTAGTCCTAGCAATCAGCCCCAGCATTTT.

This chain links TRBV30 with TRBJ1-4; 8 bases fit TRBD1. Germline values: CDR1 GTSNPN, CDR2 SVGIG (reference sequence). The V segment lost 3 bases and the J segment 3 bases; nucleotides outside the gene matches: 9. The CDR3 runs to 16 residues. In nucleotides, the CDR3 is TGTGCCTGGAGCAGGACAGGGAGTTCTGCTAATGAAAAACTGTTTTTT. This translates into CAWSRTGSSANEKLFF.

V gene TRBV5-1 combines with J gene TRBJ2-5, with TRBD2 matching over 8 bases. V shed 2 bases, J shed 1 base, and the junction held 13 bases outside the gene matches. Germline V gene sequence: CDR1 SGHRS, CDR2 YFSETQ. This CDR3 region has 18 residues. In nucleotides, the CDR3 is TGCGCCAGCAGCTTAGGGACGGGGACTAGAGGGGGCCAAGAGACCCAGTACTTC. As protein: CASSLGTGTRGGQETQYF.

The CDR3 spells CASSPHSGRGTEAFF. The CDR3 nucleotides read TGTGCCAGCAGCCCCCACTCTGGGAGGGGGACTGAAGCTTTCTTT. This chain uses TRBV9 with TRBJ1-1; D perhaps matches TRBD1 (6 bases). There are 15 residues in the CDR3. The germline V gene has CDR1 SGDLS and CDR2 YYNGEE. V was shortened by 4 bases and J by 5 bases, with 18 bases between the two germline ends.

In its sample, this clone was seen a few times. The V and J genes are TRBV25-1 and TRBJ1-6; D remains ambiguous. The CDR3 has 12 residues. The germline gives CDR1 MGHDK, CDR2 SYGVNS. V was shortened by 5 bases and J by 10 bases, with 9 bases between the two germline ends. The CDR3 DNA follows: TGTGCCAGCAGTCAGGCTGACTCACCCCTCCACTTT. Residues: CASSQADSPLHF.

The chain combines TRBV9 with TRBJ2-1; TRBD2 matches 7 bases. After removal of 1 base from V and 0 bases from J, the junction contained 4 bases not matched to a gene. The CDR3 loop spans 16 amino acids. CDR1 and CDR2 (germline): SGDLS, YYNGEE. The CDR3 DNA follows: TGTGCCAGCAGCGTACAAGCGGGAAGCTCCTACAATGAGCAGTTCTTC. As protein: CASSVQAGSSYNEQFF.